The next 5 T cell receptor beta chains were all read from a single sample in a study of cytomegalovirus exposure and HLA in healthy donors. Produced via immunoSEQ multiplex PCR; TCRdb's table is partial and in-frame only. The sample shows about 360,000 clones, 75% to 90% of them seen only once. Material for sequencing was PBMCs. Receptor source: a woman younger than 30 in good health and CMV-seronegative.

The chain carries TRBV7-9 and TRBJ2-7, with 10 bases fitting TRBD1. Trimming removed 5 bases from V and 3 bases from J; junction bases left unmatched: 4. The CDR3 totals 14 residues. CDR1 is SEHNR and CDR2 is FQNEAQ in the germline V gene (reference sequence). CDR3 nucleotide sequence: TGTGCCAGCAGCCCAGACAGGGGGCACTACGAGCAGTACTTC. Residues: CASSPDRGHYEQYF. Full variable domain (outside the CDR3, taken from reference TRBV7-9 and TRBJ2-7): DTGVSQNPRHKITKRGQNVTFRCDPISEHNRLYWYRQTLGQGPEFLTYFQNEAQLEKSRLLSDRFSAERPKGSFSTLEIQRTEQGDSAMYLCASSPDRGHYEQYFGPGTRLTVT.

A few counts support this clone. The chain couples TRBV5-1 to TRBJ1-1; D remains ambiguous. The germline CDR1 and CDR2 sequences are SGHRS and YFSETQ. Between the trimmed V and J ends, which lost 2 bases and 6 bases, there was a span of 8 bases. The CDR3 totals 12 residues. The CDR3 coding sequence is TGCGCCAGCAGCTTAGGGAGGGCTGAAGCTTTCTTT. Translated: CASSLGRAEAFF.

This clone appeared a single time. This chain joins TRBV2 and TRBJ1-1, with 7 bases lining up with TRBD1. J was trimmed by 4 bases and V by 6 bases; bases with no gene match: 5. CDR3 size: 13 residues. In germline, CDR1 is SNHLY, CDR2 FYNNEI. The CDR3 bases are TGTGCCAGCAGGAACAGGGGTGCCACTGAAGCTTTCTTT. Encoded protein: CASRNRGATEAFF.

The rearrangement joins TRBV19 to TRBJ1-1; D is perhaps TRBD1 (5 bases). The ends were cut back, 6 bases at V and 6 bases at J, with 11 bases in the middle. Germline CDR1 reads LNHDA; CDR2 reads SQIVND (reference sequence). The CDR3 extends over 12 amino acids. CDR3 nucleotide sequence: TGTGCCAGTAGGTCAGGGTCGCCTGAAGCTTTCTTT. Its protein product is CASRSGSPEAFF.

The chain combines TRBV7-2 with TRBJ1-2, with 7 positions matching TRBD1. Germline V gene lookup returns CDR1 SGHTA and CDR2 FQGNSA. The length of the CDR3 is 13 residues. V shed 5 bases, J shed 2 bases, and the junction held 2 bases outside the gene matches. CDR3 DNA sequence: TGTGCCAGCAGCCAGGACAGGAACTATGGCTACACCTTC. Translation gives CASSQDRNYGYTF.